The 16 T cell receptor beta chains below were found in one sample sequenced in a study of T cell changes during pregnancy in multiple sclerosis. The method was immunoSEQ multiplex PCR; TCRdb's version includes in-frame clones alone and lacks a portion of them. The table lists over 55,000 clones, roughly 90% of them singletons, with 9% to 9.5% in the top ten. The specimen was peripheral blood, collected after pregnancy. The receptors come from a female donor in good health, enrolled as a control in a pregnancy study.

The rearrangement joins TRBV11-2 to TRBJ2-1, with a possible D match to TRBD2 (6 bases). The V gene lost 8 bases and the J gene lost 9 bases, with 20 bases spanning the gap. The germline CDR1 and CDR2 sequences are SGHAT and FQNNGV. The CDR3 has 14 residues. DNA for the CDR3: TGTGCCAGCCGAGGGGAGGCGTTTTGGGGTGAGCAGTTCTTC. This translates into CASRGEAFWGEQFF.

This chain uses TRBV15 with TRBJ1-6, with 7 bases lining up with TRBD1. The CDR3 covers 16 residues. Per germline, CDR1 LNHNV and CDR2 YYDKDF (reference sequence). The J segment lost 8 bases and the V segment lost 2 bases, leaving 9 bases of the junction unmatched. The CDR3 coding sequence is TGTGCCACCAGCAGACCGACAGGGTTCGGCGATTCACCCCTCCACTTT. Residues: CATSRPTGFGDSPLHF.

The V and J genes are TRBV5-1 and TRBJ1-2, with D perhaps matching TRBD1 (5 bases). Trimming left V 3 bases short and J 4 bases short, with 16 bases between. Germline V CDR1 and CDR2: SGHRS, YFSETQ. This CDR3 has 15 residues. CDR3 bases: TGCGCCAGCAGCTCGCAGGCTCGGGGGGGCTATGGCTACACCTTC. It codes for CASSSQARGGYGYTF.

This clone was recorded a few times. The gene calls are TRBV7-2 and TRBJ2-5; 7 bases fit TRBD2. The CDR3 is 15 residues long. The V segment lost 1 base and the J segment 5 bases; nucleotides outside the gene matches: 7. Germline V gene lookup returns CDR1 SGHTA and CDR2 FQGNSA. CDR3 in amino acids: CASSLVAKGGETQYF. The CDR3 nucleotides are TGTGCCAGCAGCTTAGTCGCTAAGGGAGGGGAGACCCAGTACTTC.

The J gene is TRBJ2-1, the V gene TRBV5-1, with 7 nucleotides matching TRBD2. Germline CDR1 and CDR2: SGHRS and YFSETQ. V was clipped by 4 bases and J by 3 bases; unmatched bases: 4. The CDR3 is 14 residues long. The CDR3 DNA reads TGCGCCAGCAGCATGAGCGGGGTCTACAATGAGCAGTTCTTC. Translated, it gives CASSMSGVYNEQFF.

The V gene is TRBV4-3, the J gene TRBJ1-2; TRBD1 matches at 9 bases. Germline assignment: CDR1 LGHNA and CDR2 YSLEER. The CDR3 extends over 15 amino acids. J lost 5 bases, V lost 2 bases, and 6 bases had no gene match. CDR3 sequence (DNA): TGCGCCAGCAGCCAATATACCGGGACAGGGTATGGCTACACCTTC. Its translation is CASSQYTGTGYGYTF.

The gene calls are TRBV6-5 and TRBJ2-7; the D is unclear. This CDR3 spans 15 amino acids. Germline V gives CDR1 MNHEY, CDR2 SVGAGI. V was clipped by 0 bases and J by 5 bases, with 14 bases between them. The CDR3 here is CASSYSSLPPNEQYF. Written as DNA, the CDR3 is TGTGCCAGCAGTTACTCGAGTCTTCCCCCCAACGAGCAGTACTTC.

The rearrangement links TRBV2 to TRBJ2-7, with 10 nucleotides matching TRBD2. This CDR3 comprises 13 residues. Trimming removed 7 bases from V and 9 bases from J; junction bases left unmatched: 9. Germline CDR1 reads SNHLY; CDR2 reads FYNNEI. CDR3 protein: CASTPSGSLGQYF. The CDR3 DNA reads TGTGCCAGCACCCCTAGCGGGAGCTTGGGGCAGTACTTC. Combining the CDR3 with reference TRBV2 and TRBJ2-7 gives the whole variable domain EPEVTQTPSHQVTQMGQEVILRCVPISNHLYFYWYRQILGQKVEFLVSFYNNEISEKSEIFDDQFSVERPDGSNFTLKIRSTKLEDSAMYFCASTPSGSLGQYFGPGTRLTVT.

The chain has TRBV5-5 and TRBJ2-3, with 11 positions matching TRBD2. Germline CDR1 is SGHKS and CDR2 is YYEKEE (reference sequence). The CDR3 contains 15 residues. Unmatched junction bases numbered 4, after V lost 5 bases and J lost 2 bases. The CDR3 DNA follows: TGTGCCAGCAGTCCTAGCGGGGGGATCACAGATACGCAGTATTTT. This sequence encodes CASSPSGGITDTQYF.

This clone is medium-sized (0.01 to 0.1%) by share. This chain joins TRBV29-1 and TRBJ1-5; 8 bases fit TRBD1. The CDR3 length is 14 residues. The germline V gene has CDR1 SQVTM and CDR2 ANQGSEA. With V trimmed by 4 bases and J by 4 bases, 6 bases remained unmatched. This chain's CDR3 is CSVGDRGQNQPQHF. CDR3 DNA sequence: TGCAGCGTTGGTGACAGGGGTCAAAATCAGCCCCAGCATTTT.

This rearrangement joins TRBV7-8 to TRBJ1-1; TRBD1 aligns across 8 bases. V lost 2 bases, J lost 2 bases, and 4 bases stayed unmatched. This CDR3 has 15 residues. Germline V lookup: CDR1 SGHVS, CDR2 FQNEAQ. The CDR3 DNA sequence: TGTGCCAGCAGCTTAAGTCAGGGGGCCAACACTGAAGCTTTCTTT. This sequence encodes CASSLSQGANTEAFF. The whole variable domain, filled in from reference TRBV7-8 and TRBJ1-1, reads GAGVSQSPRYKVAKRGQDVALRCDPISGHVSLFWYQQALGQGPEFLTYFQNEAQLDKSGLPSDRFFAERPEGSVSTLKIQRTQQEDSAVYLCASSLSQGANTEAFFGQGTRLTVV.

This chain links TRBV10-3 with TRBJ1-2; 7 nucleotides align to TRBD1. Germline V CDR1 and CDR2: ENHRY, SYGVKD. There are 16 residues in the CDR3. V was clipped by 4 bases and J by 4 bases; unmatched bases: 12. The CDR3 DNA follows: TGTGCCATCAGTGCCACAGGGGAACGGTCTAGCTATGGCTACACCTTC. Protein sequence: CAISATGERSSYGYTF.

J is TRBJ2-3 and V is TRBV14; a possible D gene is TRBD1 (6 bases). V was cut by 4 bases and J by 2 bases, with 16 bases left in between. CDR3 length equals 16 residues. Germline CDR1 and CDR2: SGHDN and FVKESK. The CDR3 nucleotides are TGTGCCAGCAGCCCAGGGGTCCGGGACCTCACAGATACGCAGTATTTT. Its translation is CASSPGVRDLTDTQYF.

J is TRBJ2-2 and V is TRBV7-2, with 10 nucleotides matching TRBD1. The CDR3 extends over 15 amino acids. CDR1 and CDR2 (germline): SGHTA, FQGNSA. Losses at the gene ends were 5 bases for V and 6 bases for J; bases not matched to a gene: 6. CDR3 sequence (DNA): TGTGCCAGCAGCCCCCGACAGGGGGCGTCCGGGGAGCTGTTTTTT. Translation: CASSPRQGASGELFF.

The V and J genes are TRBV27 and TRBJ1-6; D call uncertain. V lost 2 bases to trimming and J lost 6 bases, with 8 bases between them. The CDR3 extends over 14 amino acids. CDR1 and CDR2 from the germline V gene are MNHEY and SMNVEV (reference sequence). CDR3 sequence: CASSLHGPNSPLHF. The CDR3 nucleotides read TGTGCCAGCAGTTTACATGGCCCTAATTCACCCCTCCACTTT.

The chain couples TRBV19 to TRBJ2-1; 8 bases agree with TRBD2. Germline assignment: CDR1 LNHDA and CDR2 SQIVND (reference sequence). V gave up 2 bases and J gave up 0 bases; unmatched junction bases: 9. The CDR3 consists of 18 residues. The CDR3 bases are TGTGCCAGTAGTATATTAGGGCGGGGGGCCAGCTCCTACAATGAGCAGTTCTTC. It codes for CASSILGRGASSYNEQFF.